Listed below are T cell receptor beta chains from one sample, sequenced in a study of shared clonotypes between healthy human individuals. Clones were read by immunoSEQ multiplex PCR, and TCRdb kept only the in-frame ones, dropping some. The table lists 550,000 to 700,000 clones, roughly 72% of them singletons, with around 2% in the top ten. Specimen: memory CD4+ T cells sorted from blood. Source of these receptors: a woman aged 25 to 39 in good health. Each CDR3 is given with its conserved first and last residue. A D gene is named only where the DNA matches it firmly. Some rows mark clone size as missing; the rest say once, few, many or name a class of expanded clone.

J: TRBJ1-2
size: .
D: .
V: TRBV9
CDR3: CASSRQVDGYTF
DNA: TGTGCCAGCAGCAGACAGGTGGATGGCTACACCTTC

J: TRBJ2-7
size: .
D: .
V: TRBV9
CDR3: CASSPGQRYEQYF
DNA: TGTGCCAGCAGCCCCGGACAGCGCTACGAGCAGTACTTC

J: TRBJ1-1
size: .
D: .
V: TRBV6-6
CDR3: CASSLRDEAFF
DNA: TGTGCCAGCAGCCTCCGGGACGAAGCTTTCTTT

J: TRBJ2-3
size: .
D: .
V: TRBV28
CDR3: CASSFGGPTDTQYF
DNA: TGTGCCAGCAGTTTCGGAGGACCGACAGATACGCAGTATTTT

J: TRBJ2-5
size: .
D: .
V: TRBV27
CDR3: CASSLRPGLETQYF
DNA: TGTGCCAGCAGTTTACGCCCAGGGTTGGAGACCCAGTACTTC

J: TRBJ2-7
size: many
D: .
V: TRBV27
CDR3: CASSFSQGPYEQYF
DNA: TGTGCCAGCAGTTTTTCCCAGGGTCCCTACGAGCAGTACTTC

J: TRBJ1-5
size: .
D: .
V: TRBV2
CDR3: CASCQGTGQPQHF
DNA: TGTGCCAGTTGTCAGGGGACGGGACAGCCCCAGCATTTT

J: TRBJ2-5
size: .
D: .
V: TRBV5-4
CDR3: CASSLVAQETQYF
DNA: TGTGCCAGCAGCTTGGTCGCCCAAGAGACCCAGTACTTC

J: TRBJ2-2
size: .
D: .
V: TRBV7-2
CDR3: CASSLYGTSNTGELFF
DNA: TGTGCCAGCAGCTTATACGGGACATCGAACACCGGGGAGCTGTTTTTT

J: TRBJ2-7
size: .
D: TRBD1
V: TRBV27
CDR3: CASSFFKRQGKYEQYF
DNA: TGTGCCAGCAGTTTTTTCAAGCGACAGGGGAAGTACGAGCAGTACTTC

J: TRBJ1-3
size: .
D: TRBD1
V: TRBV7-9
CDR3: CASSWGTVGNTIYF
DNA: TGTGCCAGCAGCTGGGGGACAGTTGGAAACACCATATATTTT

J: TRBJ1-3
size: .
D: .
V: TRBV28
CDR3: CASSLRGSGNTIYF
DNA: TGTGCCAGCAGTTTACGAGGGTCTGGAAACACCATATATTTT

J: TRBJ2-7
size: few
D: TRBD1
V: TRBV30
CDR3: CAWSAAGTGSPEQYF
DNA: TGTGCCTGGAGTGCCGCCGGGACAGGGAGTCCCGAGCAGTACTTC

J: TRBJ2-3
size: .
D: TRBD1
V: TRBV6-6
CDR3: CASSADRVTDTQYF
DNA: TGTGCCAGCAGTGCGGACAGGGTCACAGATACGCAGTATTTT

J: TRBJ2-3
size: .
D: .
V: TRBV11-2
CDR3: CASSLDLGGAWSGTDTQYF
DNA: TGTGCCAGCAGCTTAGATCTTGGCGGGGCTTGGTCGGGCACAGATACGCAGTATTTT

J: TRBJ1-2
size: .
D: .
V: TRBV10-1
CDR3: CASSPGDYGYTF
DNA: TGCGCCAGCTCTCCAGGGGACTATGGCTACACCTTC

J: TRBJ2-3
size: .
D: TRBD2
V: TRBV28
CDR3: CASSSSGSGADTQYF
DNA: TGTGCCAGCAGTTCTAGCGGGAGCGGGGCAGATACGCAGTATTTT

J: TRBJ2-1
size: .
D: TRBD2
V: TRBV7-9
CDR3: CASSLGGSQGEQFF
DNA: TGTGCCAGCAGCTTAGGCGGGAGTCAAGGTGAGCAGTTCTTC

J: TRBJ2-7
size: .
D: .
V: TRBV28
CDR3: CASSPRIARTTYEQYF
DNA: TGTGCCAGCAGTCCGCGGATAGCCCGAACCACCTACGAGCAGTACTTC

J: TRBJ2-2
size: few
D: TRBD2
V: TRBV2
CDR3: CASRGTSGNTGELFF
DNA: TGTGCCAGCAGAGGGACTAGCGGGAACACCGGGGAGCTGTTTTTT

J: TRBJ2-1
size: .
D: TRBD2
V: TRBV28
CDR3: CASRHGGGLAGYEQFF
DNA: TGTGCCAGCAGACATGGCGGGGGACTAGCGGGCTATGAGCAGTTCTTC

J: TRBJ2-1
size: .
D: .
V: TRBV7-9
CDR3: CASSPRGGSSYNEQFF
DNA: TGTGCCAGCAGCCCCAGGGGGGGGAGCTCCTACAATGAGCAGTTCTTC

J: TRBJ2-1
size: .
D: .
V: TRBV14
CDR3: CASSQDPRSKQFF
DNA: TGTGCCAGCAGCCAAGATCCCAGGTCTAAGCAGTTCTTC

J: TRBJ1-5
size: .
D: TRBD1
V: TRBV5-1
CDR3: CASSYEGANQPQHF
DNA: TGCGCCAGCAGTTACGAGGGGGCGAATCAGCCCCAGCATTTT

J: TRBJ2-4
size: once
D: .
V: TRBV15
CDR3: CATSPQGPELAKNIQYF
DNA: TGTGCCACCAGCCCCCAAGGCCCGGAACTAGCCAAAAACATTCAGTACTTC

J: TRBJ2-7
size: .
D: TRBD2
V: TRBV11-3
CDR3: CASSLPGLAGRTYYEQYF
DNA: TGTGCCAGCAGCTTGCCGGGACTAGCGGGAAGGACCTACTACGAGCAGTACTTC

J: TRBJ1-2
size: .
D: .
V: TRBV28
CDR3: CASSLRGWYGYTF
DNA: TGTGCCAGCAGCCTGAGGGGGTGGTATGGCTACACCTTC

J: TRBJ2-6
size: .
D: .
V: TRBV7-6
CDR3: CASSLVQGWANVLTF
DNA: TGTGCCAGCAGCTTAGTCCAGGGCTGGGCCAACGTCCTGACTTTC

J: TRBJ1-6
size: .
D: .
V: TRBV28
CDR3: CASSSHLSPLHF
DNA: TGTGCCAGCAGTTCACACTTATCGCCCCTCCACTTT

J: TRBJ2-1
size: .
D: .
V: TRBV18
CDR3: CASSPMGPHTYNEQFF
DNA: TGTGCCAGCTCACCCATGGGACCCCATACCTACAATGAGCAGTTCTTC

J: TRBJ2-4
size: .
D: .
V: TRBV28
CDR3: CASSLWEGVKNIQYF
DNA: TGTGCCAGCAGTTTGTGGGAGGGGGTAAAAAACATTCAGTACTTC

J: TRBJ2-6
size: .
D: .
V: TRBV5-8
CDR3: CASSLALSSGANVLTF
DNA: TGTGCCAGCAGCTTGGCCCTGTCCTCTGGGGCCAACGTCCTGACTTTC

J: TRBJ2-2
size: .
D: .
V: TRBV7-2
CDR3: CASSPRFDTGELFF
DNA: TGTGCCAGCAGCCCGAGATTCGACACCGGGGAGCTGTTTTTT

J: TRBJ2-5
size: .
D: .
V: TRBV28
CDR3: CASSFPEGAEGQETQYF
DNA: TGTGCCAGCAGTTTCCCGGAGGGGGCGGAAGGACAAGAGACCCAGTACTTC

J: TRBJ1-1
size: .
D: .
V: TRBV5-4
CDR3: CASSLEVGLKAFF
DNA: TGTGCCAGCAGCTTGGAGGTGGGACTAAAAGCTTTCTTT

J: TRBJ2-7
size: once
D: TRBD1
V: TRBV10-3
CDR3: CAISAGQGVGEQYF
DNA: TGTGCCATCAGTGCTGGACAGGGGGTCGGGGAGCAGTACTTC

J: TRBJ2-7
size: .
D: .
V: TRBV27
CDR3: CASSLSFGKQYF
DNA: TGTGCCAGCAGTTTAAGTTTTGGGAAGCAGTACTTC

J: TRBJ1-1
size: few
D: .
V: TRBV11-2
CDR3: CASSFKDTNTEAFF
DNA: TGTGCCAGCAGCTTTAAGGACACGAACACTGAAGCTTTCTTT

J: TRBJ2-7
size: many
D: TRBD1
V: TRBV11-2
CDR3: CASSSNPGQTYEQYF
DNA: TGTGCCAGCAGCTCTAACCCGGGACAGACCTACGAGCAGTACTTC

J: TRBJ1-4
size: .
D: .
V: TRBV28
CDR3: CASSPGLGYGEKLFF
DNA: TGTGCCAGCAGTCCGGGGTTGGGTTACGGTGAAAAACTGTTTTTT

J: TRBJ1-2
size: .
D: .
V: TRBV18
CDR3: CASSPRQETYGYTF
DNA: TGTGCCAGCTCACCAAGACAGGAAACCTATGGCTACACCTTC

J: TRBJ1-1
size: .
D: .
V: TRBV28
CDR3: CASSHSRVPGTEAFF
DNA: TGTGCCAGCAGTCACTCTAGGGTCCCAGGCACTGAAGCTTTCTTT

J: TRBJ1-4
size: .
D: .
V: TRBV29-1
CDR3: CSVEIDRRNEKLFF
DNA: TGCAGCGTTGAAATCGACAGAAGGAATGAAAAACTGTTTTTT

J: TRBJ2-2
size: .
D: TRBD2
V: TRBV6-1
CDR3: CSEGGPSGELFF
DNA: TGTTCAGAGGGAGGGCCATCCGGGGAGCTGTTTTTT